The rows below give T cell receptor beta chains drawn from one sample of a study of T cells after yellow fever vaccination. TCRdb reprocessed the 5' RACE reads via MiXCR and lists one record per CDR3 protein. The table includes approximately 610,000 distinct CDR3 sequences, about a sixth detected once. This sample comprised PBMCs, obtained 5 to 6 days after the first yellow fever vaccination. Receptors originate from a man younger than 35 who received the YFV17D yellow fever vaccine. The CDR3 runs from the conserved cysteine through the conserved F or W. Clone size is given for some rows only: seen once, a few or many times, or a class if the clone is expanded.

CDR3 length	V gene	J gene	clone size	CDR3 protein
14	TRBV5-1	TRBJ2-7	many	CASSLGDGSYEQYF
16	TRBV24-1	TRBJ2-2	-	CATSAERGQYTGELFF
15	TRBV7-2	TRBJ2-7	few	CASSFRKGSTYEQYF
14	TRBV6-1	TRBJ1-1	few	CASSEQGLRTEAFF
14	TRBV18	TRBJ2-4	few	CASTRVEREPTLHF
17	TRBV6-5	TRBJ1-2	few	CASSYSIGSQGDYGYTF
14	TRBV7-2	TRBJ2-3	-	CASRMAPGADTQYF
15	TRBV5-1	TRBJ1-1	few	CASSLGAQPNTEAFF
18	TRBV5-1	TRBJ2-1	many	CASSPTEGNVPSYNEQFF
12	TRBV7-2	TRBJ1-1	few	CASSRLVAEAFF
15	TRBV6-1	TRBJ1-2	-	CASRLNPERDYGYTF
15	TRBV7-2	TRBJ1-6	few	CASSLVQGSNSPLHF
17	TRBV7-2	TRBJ1-1	-	CASSRVGTGVIGTEAFF
15	TRBV5-1	TRBJ1-1	many	CASSYFGEVGTEAFF
15	TRBV7-2	TRBJ2-1	-	CASSFSGGAVDEQFF
18	TRBV5-1	TRBJ2-5	-	CASSSAGTSRQSYETQYF
15	TRBV21-1	TRBJ2-7	many	CASSLGTSGPYEQYF